Listed here is a single TCR beta chain. Its antigen remains unknown. This specimen belongs to a study of blood T cells in healthy people across ages. A second PCR, run for about 7 to 11 cycles, used a sample-barcoded 5' primer plus a J-beta primer mix. Sequencing recovered at least 2.5 million CDR3-containing paired-end reads from each sample. TCRdb reprocessed the 5' RACE reads with MiXCR, giving one entry per CDR3 protein. The repertoire holds over 500,000 distinct CDR3 sequences, with 52% as singletons. Study findings and constraints: Higher diversity and more naive CD4+ cells were features of long-lived donors, compared to aged donors.

Samples had at least 6.5 million PBMCs isolated from them. CDR3 length equals 13 residues. CDR1 SQVTM and CDR2 ANQGSEA come from the germline V gene. V was clipped by 7 bases and J by 0 bases; unmatched bases: 4. The TCR was taken from a woman older than 75 in good health. The V call is TRBV29-1, the J call TRBJ1-2, with 8 positions matching TRBD1. Sequencing was done on a sample of blood. This CDR3 reads CSGTGQANYGYTF. The CDR3 coding sequence is TGCAGCGGGACGGGACAGGCTAACTATGGCTACACCTTC. Looking up the rest from reference TRBV29-1 and TRBJ1-2 gives the full variable domain: SAVISQKPSRDICQRGTSLTIQCQVDSQVTMMFWYRQQPGQSLTLIATANQGSEATYESGFVIDKFPISRPNLTFSTLTVSNMSPEDSSIYLCSGTGQANYGYTFGSGTRLTVV.